Each of the 28 T cell receptor beta chains below was sequenced from the same sample in a study of identical twins. MiXCR, run by TCRdb on the 5' RACE reads, gives a single entry per CDR3 protein. In the table there are around 510,000 distinct CDR3 sequences, around 15% of which are singletons. These same records also appear under a second study, on yellow fever vaccine responses in identical twins.

The material sequenced was CD4+ T cells sorted from blood. These receptors came from a woman aged 18-29 years in good health.

The rearrangement joins TRBV29-1 to TRBJ2-3, with D maybe TRBD1 (6 bases). CDR3 size: 14 residues. Germline assignment: CDR1 SQVTM and CDR2 ANQGSEA. The germline V and J ends were trimmed by 7 bases and 5 bases, with 19 bases remaining between them. Written as DNA, the CDR3 is TGCAGCGCCCTAGGGGGTGGCGCGGGAGATACGCAGTATTTT. Its translation: CSALGGGAGDTQYF.

This clonotype was seen ten or more times. The J gene is TRBJ2-7, the V gene TRBV6-6, with 8 nucleotides matching TRBD1. The CDR3 loop spans 13 amino acids. Trimming removed 5 bases from V and 2 bases from J; junction bases left unmatched: 2. Germline V gene sequence: CDR1 MNHNY, CDR2 SVGAGI (reference sequence). DNA of the CDR3: TGTGCCAGCAGTGACAGGGGCCCCTACGAGCAGTACTTC. It encodes CASSDRGPYEQYF.

This clonotype was seen at least ten times. This chain links TRBV11-2 with TRBJ1-2; D remains ambiguous. The germline gives CDR1 SGHAT, CDR2 FQNNGV. This CDR3 is built from 13 residues. The V end was cut by 3 bases, the J end by 0 bases, with 5 bases between. The CDR3 is CASSFSANYGYTF. CDR3 DNA sequence: TGTGCCAGCAGCTTTTCAGCTAACTATGGCTACACCTTC.

This clonotype was counted many times. An end of the junction does not agree with germline; a read error may underlie this. The chain recombines TRBV7-7 with TRBJ2-1, with D perhaps matching TRBD2 (6 bases). Germline loops: CDR1 SSHAT, CDR2 FNYEAQ (reference sequence). This CDR3 is 13 amino acids long. CDR3 residues: CASSSTLANEQFF. CDR3 in DNA: TGTGCTAGCAGCTCGACGCTAGCGAATGAGCAGTTCTTC. Drawing the rest from reference TRBV7-7 and TRBJ2-1, the complete variable domain is GAGVSQSPRYKVTKRGQDVTLRCDPISSHATLYWYQQALGQGPEFLTYFNYEAQPDKSGLPSDRFSAERPEGSISTLTIQRTEQRDSAMYRCASSSTLANEQFFGPGTRLTVL.

J is TRBJ1-5 and V is TRBV12-3 or TRBV12-4; D possibly corresponds to TRBD1 (5 bases). This CDR3 is built from 15 residues. Between the trimmed V and J ends, which lost 7 bases and 6 bases, there was a span of 19 bases. The CDR3 region is CASTLGDTRGQPQHF. CDR3 in DNA: TGTGCCAGCACCCTCGGTGATACGAGGGGTCAGCCCCAGCATTTT.

Note on this clonotype: Just one base apart from a much larger clone, this may be a read error. The rearrangement uses TRBV6-5 and TRBJ2-2, with 9 bases aligning to TRBD2. The CDR3 is 16 amino acids. The germline V gene has CDR1 MNHEY and CDR2 SVGAGI. The CDR3: CASSYSASGNAGELFF. The CDR3 DNA reads TGTGCCAGCAGTTACTCGGCTAGCGGGAACGCCGGGGAGCTGTTTTTT.

This clonotype was found a few times. The V and J genes are TRBV2 and TRBJ2-1; 14 nucleotides agree with TRBD2. This CDR3 is built from 14 residues. Germline CDR1 reads SNHLY; CDR2 reads FYNNEI. Germline trimming cut 6 bases from V and 13 bases from J; bases unmatched to any gene: 8. The CDR3 coding sequence is TGTGCCAGCAGCGGAGGGACTAGCGGGGGCCGTCAGTTCTTC. It codes for CASSGGTSGGRQFF.

This chain connects TRBV15 to TRBJ2-5; 10 nucleotides match TRBD2. CDR3 length equals 21 residues. Germline CDR1 is LNHNV and CDR2 is YYDKDF (reference sequence). Unmatched junction bases numbered 21, after V lost 4 bases and J lost 1 base. The CDR3 DNA is TGTGCCACCAGCACAGAAGTCCCGGACATATTACTAGCGGGGACCCAAGAGACCCAGTACTTC. This gives the protein CATSTEVPDILLAGTQETQYF.

The V gene is TRBV7-9, the J gene TRBJ2-5; 9 bases match TRBD2. The CDR3 totals 16 residues. The V gene's germline CDR1 is SEHNR and CDR2 FQNEAQ (reference sequence). J gave up 2 bases and V 3 bases, and 7 bases lay outside the gene matches. The CDR3 is CASSFGVAGEQETQYF. DNA for the CDR3: TGTGCCAGCAGCTTCGGGGTAGCGGGGGAACAAGAGACCCAGTACTTC.

This clonotype was picked up many times. The chain recombines TRBV5-6 with TRBJ2-5, with 9 bases matching TRBD1. V gave up 2 bases and J gave up 5 bases; unmatched junction bases: 4. The CDR3 is 14 residues long. Looked up from germline, CDR1 is SGHDT and CDR2 is YYEEEE. In DNA, the CDR3 is TGTGCCAGCAGCTTTCTACAGGGGGCGGAGACCCAGTACTTC. Its protein product is CASSFLQGAETQYF.

This chain uses TRBV6-5 with TRBJ1-1; the D is unclear. CDR1 is MNHEY, CDR2 SVGAGI, per germline. V was clipped by 2 bases and J by 1 base, with 8 bases between them. The CDR3 totals 14 residues. In nucleotides, the CDR3 is TGTGCCAGCAGTTACCCGGGAGGGAACACTGAAGCTTTCTTT. Its translation: CASSYPGGNTEAFF.

This clonotype occurred many times. The chain employs TRBV9 and TRBJ2-1, with D perhaps matching TRBD2 (5 bases). The CDR3 consists of 14 residues. The V and J ends lost 0 bases and 5 bases respectively, with 9 bases between them. CDR1 is SGDLS, CDR2 YYNGEE, per germline. The CDR3 sequence: CASSVAGSNNEQFF. DNA for the CDR3: TGTGCCAGCAGCGTAGCGGGGTCTAACAATGAGCAGTTCTTC.

This chain connects TRBV7-9 to TRBJ2-7; TRBD2 aligns across 12 bases. From germline, CDR1 is SEHNR and CDR2 FQNEAQ (reference sequence). The CDR3 covers 16 residues. The J segment lost 0 bases and the V segment lost 4 bases, leaving 4 bases of the junction unmatched. CDR3 DNA sequence: TGTGCCAGCAGCTCCGGGACTAGCGGGTTCTCCTACGAGCAGTACTTC. Protein sequence: CASSSGTSGFSYEQYF.

The chain joins TRBV28 to TRBJ2-4; D tentatively fits TRBD1 or TRBD2 (5 bases each). Germline CDR1 is MDHEN and CDR2 is SYDVKM. The CDR3 spans 12 residues. V lost 3 bases to trimming and J lost 10 bases, with 10 bases between them. The CDR3 protein is CASSFSGPIQYF. CDR3 nucleotides: TGTGCCAGCAGTTTTTCGGGGCCAATTCAGTACTTC.

This clonotype was seen more than once but under ten times. The chain recombines TRBV10-3 with TRBJ2-3; possibly TRBD2 for D (7 bases). CDR3 length: 15 residues. Germline CDR1 ENHRY, CDR2 SYGVKD. The V and J ends lost 4 bases and 2 bases respectively, with 13 bases between them. CDR3 in amino acids: CAISGRGLNTDTQYF. The CDR3 DNA reads as TGTGCCATCAGTGGGCGGGGGCTAAACACAGATACGCAGTATTTT.

The CDR3 DNA reads TGTGCCAGCACGCGTAGGGAAAGCACTGAAGCTTTCTTT. It specifies CASTRRESTEAFF. The J gene is TRBJ1-1, the V gene TRBV28; D gene uncertain. V lost 7 bases and J 4 bases, leaving 13 bases between the germline ends. Germline V gene data show CDR1 as MDHEN and CDR2 as SYDVKM. The CDR3 totals 13 residues.

This clonotype turned up a few times. The genes are TRBV11-2 and TRBJ1-2, with TRBD1 matching over 7 bases. Germline values: CDR1 SGHAT, CDR2 FQNNGV. The junction had 9 bases not matched to a gene; V was cut back by 6 bases and J by 2 bases. The CDR3 is made up of 15 amino acids. CDR3 sequence reads: CASSRGQALNYGYTF. The CDR3 nucleotides are TGTGCCAGCAGTCGAGGACAGGCGTTAAACTATGGCTACACCTTC.

This clonotype has just a few counts. The chain uses TRBV29-1 and TRBJ2-7; D unclear. Germline V gives CDR1 SQVTM, CDR2 ANQGSEA. V was clipped by 4 bases and J by 0 bases, with 7 bases between them. CDR3 length equals 12 residues. CDR3 bases: TGCAGCGTTGGCGAAGCCTCCTACGAGCAGTACTTC. This gives the protein CSVGEASYEQYF.

J is TRBJ1-6 and V is TRBV7-8, with 9 bases identical to TRBD1. Per the germline V gene, CDR1 is SGHVS and CDR2 is FQNEAQ. CDR3 length: 17 amino acids. V was clipped by 1 base and J by 5 bases; unmatched bases: 6. CDR3 coding DNA: TGTGCCAGCAGCTTAGTAGGGACAGGGATAAATAATTCACCCCTCCACTTT. As protein: CASSLVGTGINNSPLHF.

The rearrangement joins TRBV15 to TRBJ2-3, with D possibly being TRBD1 or TRBD2 (6 bases each). The V gene's germline CDR1 is LNHNV and CDR2 YYDKDF (reference sequence). This CDR3 has 14 amino acids. Deletions cut 10 bases from V and 5 bases from J, with 19 bases between. CDR3 in amino acids: CASEKGGQGDTQYF. The CDR3 region has the DNA TGTGCCAGCGAGAAAGGGGGGCAGGGAGATACGCAGTATTTT.

This clonotype came up a few times. V and J are TRBV3-1 and TRBJ2-2; 7 nucleotides match TRBD1. The CDR3 extends over 13 amino acids. The germline gives CDR1 LGHDT, CDR2 YNNKEL (reference sequence). Trimming removed 7 bases from V and 6 bases from J; junction bases left unmatched: 5. Here the CDR3 reads CASIQGPAGELFF. The CDR3 nucleotides are TGTGCCAGCATACAGGGGCCCGCCGGGGAGCTGTTTTTT.

V is TRBV12-3 or TRBV12-4 and J is TRBJ2-3; D is unresolved. Trimming left V 1 base short and J 8 bases short, with 7 bases between. The CDR3 sequence is 12 residues long. Here the CDR3 reads CASSLVGATQYF. In DNA, the CDR3 is TGTGCCAGCAGTTTAGTAGGAGCTACGCAGTATTTT.

The CDR3 DNA reads TGTGCCAGCAGCTTAGCGCTAAATAGAAGGGCGGAGGGGGTCGTGGATCAGCCCCAGCATTTT. It translates to CASSLALNRRAEGVVDQPQHF. The chain links TRBV7-4 to TRBJ1-5; D is possibly TRBD1 (6 bases). CDR3 length: 21 amino acids. CDR1 is SGHVT and CDR2 is SQSDAQ in the germline V gene. V shed 0 bases and J shed 5 bases, with 29 bases lying between them.

This clonotype showed up just a few times. The chain combines TRBV5-1 with TRBJ2-3; a possible D gene is TRBD1 (6 bases). The CDR3 runs 14 residues. Germline CDR1 and CDR2: SGHRS and YFSETQ. V was trimmed by 4 bases and J by 4 bases, leaving 13 bases between them. CDR3 amino acids: CASSAGQSPDTQYF. The DNA of the CDR3 is TGCGCCAGCAGCGCCGGACAGTCCCCAGATACGCAGTATTTT.

CDR3 amino acids: CASSVTGTGVPGELFF. CDR3 DNA sequence: TGTGCCAGCAGCGTAACCGGGACAGGGGTACCCGGGGAGCTGTTTTTT. The V gene is TRBV9, the J gene TRBJ2-2; TRBD1 aligns across 10 bases. V lost 1 base and J lost 6; bases outside the gene matches: 6. The CDR3 length is 16 residues. The V gene's germline CDR1 is SGDLS and CDR2 YYNGEE.

This clonotype was counted between two and nine times. The chain employs TRBV10-3 and TRBJ2-3; 13 bases fit TRBD2. Germline assignment: CDR1 ENHRY and CDR2 SYGVKD. The length of the CDR3 is 16 residues. V dropped 6 bases and J dropped 0; count of bases not matched to a gene: 3. For the CDR3, the DNA is TGTGCCATCAGCGGGACTAGCGGGGTTAGCACAGATACGCAGTATTTT. It yields the protein CAISGTSGVSTDTQYF.

The chain is built from TRBV4-3 and TRBJ2-2, with 8 bases identical to TRBD1. With V trimmed by 1 base and J by 2 bases, 3 bases remained unmatched. CDR1 is LGHNA, CDR2 YSLEER, per germline. There are 16 residues in the CDR3. CDR3 sequence reads: CASSQVSGGNTGELFF. The CDR3 DNA reads as TGCGCCAGCAGCCAAGTATCAGGGGGCAACACCGGGGAGCTGTTTTTT.

This chain joins TRBV29-1 and TRBJ2-7, with 7 bases matching TRBD2. V shed 7 bases and J 3 bases; nucleotides not matched to a gene: 3. The germline V gene has CDR1 SQVTM and CDR2 ANQGSEA. The CDR3 is 11 amino acids. As DNA, the CDR3 is TGCAGCGCCCAGCGGGGCTACGAGCAGTACTTC. Its translation: CSAQRGYEQYF.